A single sample is the source of the 8 T cell receptor beta chains below, sequenced in a study of vaccination effects on CD4 cells after COVID-19. TCRdb's copy holds only in-frame clones and misses some; the assay was immunoSEQ multiplex PCR. The table includes about 31,000 clones, 75% to 90% detected once. These receptors' targets are unknown. Sequencing followed a ViraFEST assay step that expanded antigen-specific CD4+ T cells with viral peptide pools. Isolation of CD4+ T cells took place after 10 days of culture. BNT162b2 vaccine or mRNA-1273 vaccine was given to participants in two doses. The starting material was CD4+ T cells from PBMCs cultured with SARS-CoV-2 spike peptides, obtained after COVID-19 vaccination. These receptors all come from a human donor who received a COVID-19 vaccine. Some clones in this sample may be carry-over from other donors' samples.

The CDR3 region has the DNA TGTGCCAGCAGGATTGGATGGGGGGGAGCCTACGAGCAGTACGTC. Protein product: CASRIGWGGAYEQYV. The chain recombines TRBV6-5 with TRBJ2-7; 7 nucleotides align to TRBD2. There are 15 residues in the CDR3. V was clipped by 6 bases and J by 2 bases; unmatched bases: 10. CDR1 MNHEY and CDR2 SVGAGI come from the germline V gene.

This clone was seen a handful of times. The rearrangement uses TRBV2 and TRBJ1-2; D remains unclear. The V gene's germline CDR1 is SNHLY and CDR2 FYNNEI. V lost 6 bases to trimming and J lost 3 bases, with 14 bases between them. This CDR3 has 14 amino acids. This CDR3 is CASRKDQVDYGYTF. The DNA for the CDR3 is TGTGCCAGCAGGAAGGACCAAGTGGACTATGGCTACACCTTC. Variable domain in full (rest from reference TRBV2 and TRBJ1-2): EPEVTQTPSHQVTQMGQEVILRCVPISNHLYFYWYRQILGQKVEFLVSFYNNEISEKSEIFDDQFSVERPDGSNFTLKIRSTKLEDSAMYFCASRKDQVDYGYTFGSGTRLTVV.

V usage is TRBV4-1 and J usage is TRBJ1-6; 8 bases are a match to TRBD1. Trimming at V came to 0 bases and at J to 10 bases, leaving 14 bases not matched to a gene. In germline, CDR1 is MGHRA, CDR2 YSYEKL. This CDR3 spans 18 amino acids. CDR3 protein: CASSQEVNRGNSWSPLHF. CDR3 DNA sequence: TGCGCCAGCAGCCAAGAGGTCAACAGGGGGAACAGTTGGTCACCCCTCCACTTT.

This chain joins TRBV6-5 and TRBJ1-2, with 8 bases lining up with TRBD1. V trimming: 6 bases; J trimming: 7 bases; junction bases outside the gene matches: 7. Germline V gene lookup returns CDR1 MNHEY and CDR2 SVGAGI. The CDR3 runs to 13 residues. In DNA form, the CDR3 reads TGTGCCAGCAGCGTGGACAGGGTATCTGGCTACACCTTC. Its translation: CASSVDRVSGYTF.

CDR3 DNA sequence: TGTGCCAGCACAGGCGGGAGGGTGAACACCGGGGAGCTGTTTTTT. Translated, it gives CASTGGRVNTGELFF. The chain employs TRBV6-5 and TRBJ2-2; 9 positions agree with TRBD2. J lost 1 base, V lost 7 bases, and 4 bases had no gene match. CDR1 MNHEY and CDR2 SVGAGI come from the germline V gene. The CDR3 totals 15 residues.

This chain uses TRBV5-1 with TRBJ2-3; 7 positions match TRBD2. Germline V gene lookup returns CDR1 SGHRS and CDR2 YFSETQ. CDR3 length: 17 residues. The ends lost 0 bases at V and 0 bases at J; junction bases unmatched: 7. The CDR3 here is CASSLELGRGSTDTQYF. For the CDR3, the DNA is TGCGCCAGCAGCTTGGAGTTAGGGAGGGGTAGCACAGATACGCAGTATTTT.

The chain carries TRBV5-4 and TRBJ2-2; D unclear. This CDR3 has 14 residues. The V end was cut by 0 bases, the J end by 3 bases, with 6 bases between. CDR1 SGHNT and CDR2 YYREEE come from the germline V gene (reference sequence). DNA for the CDR3: TGTGCCAGCAGCTTGGAGGTGGACACCGGGGAGCTGTTTTTT. Its protein product is CASSLEVDTGELFF.

This clone is a singleton in its sample. This chain connects TRBV28 to TRBJ1-1, with 7 bases that match TRBD1. Trimming took 5 bases from V and 11 from J; bases not matched to a gene: 11. CDR3 length equals 13 residues. Looked up from germline, CDR1 is MDHEN and CDR2 is SYDVKM. The CDR3 protein is CASSLGQAKGAFF. The DNA for the CDR3 is TGTGCCAGCAGTCTCGGACAGGCTAAGGGTGCTTTCTTT.